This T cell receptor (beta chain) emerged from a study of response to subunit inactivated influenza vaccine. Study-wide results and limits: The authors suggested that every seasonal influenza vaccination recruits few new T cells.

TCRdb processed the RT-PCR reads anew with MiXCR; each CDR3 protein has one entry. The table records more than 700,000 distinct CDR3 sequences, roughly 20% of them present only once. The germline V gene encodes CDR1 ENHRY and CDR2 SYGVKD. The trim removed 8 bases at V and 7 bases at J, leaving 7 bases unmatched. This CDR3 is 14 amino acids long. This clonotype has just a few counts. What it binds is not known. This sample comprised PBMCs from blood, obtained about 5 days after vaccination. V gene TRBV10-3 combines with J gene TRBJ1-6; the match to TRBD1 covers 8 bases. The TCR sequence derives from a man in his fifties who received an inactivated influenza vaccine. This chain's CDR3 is CAIGTGYSNSPLHF. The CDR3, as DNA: TGTGCCATCGGGACAGGCTATTCGAATTCACCCCTCCACTTT.